The 30 T cell receptor beta chains listed next were all sequenced from one sample in a study of T cell repertoires in ileal Crohn's disease. Time point denoted: neoterminal ileum biopsy at postoperative endoscopy, about 6 months after surgery. Sequenced by immunoSEQ multiplex PCR; TCRdb stores in-frame clones only, minus some. The data contain about 15,000 clones, roughly three quarters of them singletons. Sequenced input: ileal tissue. Source of these receptors: an adult with Crohn's disease.

The gene calls are TRBV5-6 and TRBJ2-3; 8 nucleotides align to TRBD2. This CDR3 contains 17 residues. The V and J ends lost 1 base and 2 bases, in that order; junction bases with no gene match: 9. Germline-derived CDR1 and CDR2 are SGHDT and YYEEEE. CDR3 residues: CASSLRRSGEITDTQYF. The CDR3 DNA sequence: TGTGCCAGCAGCTTGCGGCGTAGCGGGGAGATCACAGATACGCAGTATTTT.

The count of this clone is one. The chain has TRBV6-1 and TRBJ1-1, with TRBD1 matching over 8 bases. The CDR3 extends over 15 amino acids. Germline CDR1 and CDR2: MNHNS and SASEGT. With 4 bases clipped from V and 6 bases from J, the junction kept 10 bases outside the gene matches. The CDR3, as DNA: TGTGCCAGCAGTGCTTTCCTGGGACAGGCAGCTGAAGCTTTCTTT. Translated, it gives CASSAFLGQAAEAFF.

The chain joins TRBV6-4 to TRBJ1-2; 7 bases line up with TRBD1. Germline trimming cut 2 bases from V and 7 bases from J; bases unmatched to any gene: 7. Germline values: CDR1 MRHNA, CDR2 SNTAGT. The CDR3 runs 14 residues. In DNA form, the CDR3 reads TGTGCCAGCAGTGACACAGGGGACTTCGGTGGCTACACCTTC. It is translated as CASSDTGDFGGYTF.

The rearrangement uses TRBV4-1 and TRBJ1-2, with D maybe TRBD1 (5 bases). The CDR3 has 15 residues. V was cut by 0 bases and J by 1 base, with 9 bases left in between. Germline lookup yields CDR1 MGHRA and CDR2 YSYEKL. The CDR3 nucleotides are TGCGCCAGCAGCCAAGATAGGGACCTTAACTATGGCTACACCTTC. It translates to CASSQDRDLNYGYTF.

The chain links TRBV19 to TRBJ1-1; D ambiguous. V lost 5 bases and J 6 bases, leaving 7 bases between the germline ends. CDR1 is LNHDA, CDR2 SQIVND, per germline (reference sequence). The CDR3 loop spans 11 amino acids. The CDR3 DNA reads as TGTGCCAGTAGTTCCCGAGCTGAAGCTTTCTTT. Protein: CASSSRAEAFF.

This clone was picked up a small number of times. This chain uses TRBV29-1 with TRBJ1-2; 7 bases align to TRBD1. The CDR3 sequence is 15 residues long. After removal of 7 bases from V and 7 bases from J, the junction contained 18 bases not matched to a gene. The germline gives CDR1 SQVTM, CDR2 ANQGSEA. CDR3 sequence: CSAITGRGFGGGYTF. CDR3 in DNA: TGCAGCGCGATCACAGGCAGGGGGTTCGGAGGTGGCTACACCTTC.

This clone came up a few times. This rearrangement joins TRBV10-3 to TRBJ2-5, with D possibly TRBD1 on 5 matching bases. The CDR3 contains 14 residues. Germline CDR1 and CDR2: ENHRY and SYGVKD. The V gene lost 0 bases and the J gene lost 1 base, with 6 bases spanning the gap. CDR3 protein: CAISESRGQETQYF. CDR3 bases: TGTGCCATCAGTGAGTCTAGGGGCCAAGAGACCCAGTACTTC.

This chain links TRBV29-1 with TRBJ1-1; D not certain. The CDR3 length is 11 residues. CDR1 and CDR2 from the germline V gene are SQVTM and ANQGSEA. The germline V and J ends were trimmed by 7 bases and 0 bases, with 6 bases remaining between them. The CDR3 sequence is CSASVNTEAFF. CDR3 coding DNA: TGCAGCGCGTCAGTGAACACTGAAGCTTTCTTT.

The V gene is TRBV29-1, the J gene TRBJ1-1; no definite D call. This CDR3 spans 15 amino acids. Germline CDR1 is SQVTM and CDR2 is ANQGSEA. Trimming left V 4 bases short and J 0 bases short, with 15 bases between. CDR3: CSVGSRGQMNTEAFF. Written as DNA, the CDR3 is TGCAGCGTTGGATCCCGTGGCCAGATGAACACTGAAGCTTTCTTT.

The rearrangement links TRBV6-1 to TRBJ1-1; no definite D call. Trimming pared 8 bases from V and 4 bases from J, leaving 14 bases between. Per the germline V gene, CDR1 is MNHNS and CDR2 is SASEGT. The CDR3 is made up of 13 amino acids. The CDR3 loop reads CASRAVLGTEAFF. The CDR3, as DNA: TGTGCCAGCCGGGCCGTTTTGGGCACTGAAGCTTTCTTT.

A single count supports this clone. This rearrangement joins TRBV27 to TRBJ2-3; a weak D match, TRBD2 (6 bases). V was clipped by 6 bases and J by 4 bases, with 11 bases between them. Germline lookup yields CDR1 MNHEY and CDR2 SMNVEV (reference sequence). The CDR3 totals 13 residues. CDR3 in DNA: TGTGCCAGCAGGCGCCCGGGGGCAGATACGCAGTATTTT. Its protein is CASRRPGADTQYF.

This chain connects TRBV7-2 to TRBJ2-5; TRBD2 is a possible D gene (6 bases). Germline values: CDR1 SGHTA, CDR2 FQGNSA. V was trimmed by 4 bases and J by 5 bases, leaving 14 bases between them. The CDR3 runs to 14 residues. The CDR3 is CASSYLRAGETQYF. CDR3 sequence (DNA): TGTGCCAGCAGCTACTTGAGGGCGGGGGAGACCCAGTACTTC.

This clone was seen a few times. The V call is TRBV7-3, the J call TRBJ1-1; TRBD1 matches at 7 bases. Germline V gene data show CDR1 as SGHTA and CDR2 as FQGTGA. V trimming: 5 bases; J trimming: 8 bases; junction bases outside the gene matches: 8. The CDR3 runs 13 residues. The CDR3: CASSDRTGGEAFF. CDR3 nucleotide sequence: TGTGCCAGCAGCGACAGGACAGGCGGAGAAGCTTTCTTT.

V and J are TRBV10-3 and TRBJ1-1; possible D gene TRBD1, 5 bases. Trimming took 4 bases from V and 4 from J, leaving 13 bases between them. This CDR3 contains 14 residues. CDR1 is ENHRY and CDR2 is SYGVKD in the germline V gene. The CDR3: CAISGIRGATEAFF. In DNA form, the CDR3 reads TGTGCCATCAGTGGCATTAGAGGGGCCACTGAAGCTTTCTTT.

By share, this clone ranks as medium-sized. V is TRBV7-2 and J is TRBJ1-5; 7 bases agree with TRBD1. Germline V gives CDR1 SGHTA, CDR2 FQGNSA. The length of the CDR3 is 12 residues. The trim removed 5 bases at V and 16 bases at J, leaving 11 bases unmatched. CDR3 amino acids: CASSPTGRSLHF. CDR3 sequence (DNA): TGTGCCAGCAGCCCGACAGGGCGGTCTCTACATTTT.

The J gene is TRBJ1-2, the V gene TRBV6-5; 7 bases map to TRBD1. The length of the CDR3 is 14 residues. V lost 7 bases and J lost 6; bases outside the gene matches: 11. Looked up from germline, CDR1 is MNHEY and CDR2 is SVGAGI. The CDR3 DNA reads TGTGCCAGCACCCTAACGGGAGGGGGCGATGGCTACACCTTC. Protein: CASTLTGGGDGYTF.

V and J are TRBV7-2 and TRBJ1-1; 10 bases are shared with TRBD1. Germline values: CDR1 SGHTA, CDR2 FQGNSA. This CDR3 has 15 residues. With V trimmed by 5 bases and J by 5 bases, 8 bases remained unmatched. CDR3 sequence reads: CASSPTGGWRTEAFF. The DNA for the CDR3 is TGTGCCAGCAGCCCGACAGGGGGCTGGAGGACTGAAGCTTTCTTT.

This chain links TRBV28 with TRBJ2-3; D is possibly TRBD2 (5 bases). The germline V gene has CDR1 MDHEN and CDR2 SYDVKM. Trimming shortened V by 3 bases and J by 5 bases, and 15 bases separated the two germline ends. The CDR3 covers 15 residues. This CDR3 is CASSFRGRRKDTQYF. In DNA, the CDR3 is TGTGCCAGCAGTTTTCGAGGGCGAAGGAAAGATACGCAGTATTTT.

The rearrangement links TRBV5-4 to TRBJ2-5; 7 bases are shared with TRBD1. Germline V gene lookup returns CDR1 SGHNT and CDR2 YYREEE (reference sequence). V was pared by 4 bases and J by 0 bases, with 3 bases of the junction left unmatched. The CDR3 runs 14 residues. The CDR3 coding sequence is TGTGCCAGCAGCCGCGACAGGGACCAAGAGACCCAGTACTTC. Its translation: CASSRDRDQETQYF.

This clone was counted a single time. The genes are TRBV6-5 and TRBJ1-1; perhaps TRBD1 as D (6 bases). Trimming took 6 bases from V and 5 from J, leaving 19 bases between them. Germline V gives CDR1 MNHEY, CDR2 SVGAGI. This CDR3 is built from 15 residues. The CDR3 region has the DNA TGTGCCAGCAGCCCCGCCGGGGGGGCGAAAACTGAAGCTTTCTTT. This codes for CASSPAGGAKTEAFF.

The rearrangement joins TRBV4-1 to TRBJ2-7; 13 bases align to TRBD2. Losses at the gene ends were 0 bases for V and 2 bases for J; bases not matched to a gene: 7. CDR1 MGHRA and CDR2 YSYEKL come from the germline V gene. The CDR3 contains 18 residues. CDR3 region: CASSQDLGGTSGAYEQYF. DNA for the CDR3: TGCGCCAGCAGCCAAGATCTGGGTGGGACTAGCGGGGCCTACGAGCAGTACTTC.

This chain links TRBV6-6 with TRBJ2-5, with 7 bases identical to TRBD1. The germline gives CDR1 MNHNY, CDR2 SVGAGI (reference sequence). V dropped 0 bases and J dropped 5; count of bases not matched to a gene: 6. This CDR3 is 15 amino acids long. The CDR3 bases are TGTGCCAGCAGTTACTCGAGACAGGGCCAGGAGACCCAGTACTTC. Its translation: CASSYSRQGQETQYF.

The chain employs TRBV6-1 and TRBJ1-1; tentatively, D is TRBD1 (6 bases). This CDR3 is 13 amino acids long. The germline V gene has CDR1 MNHNS and CDR2 SASEGT. The V end was cut by 3 bases, the J end by 3 bases, with 8 bases between. The CDR3 DNA reads as TGTGCCAGCAGTGACGGACAGTACACTGAAGCTTTCTTT. It translates to CASSDGQYTEAFF.

This clone was detected a few times. The CDR3 DNA sequence: TGCGCCAGCAGCAGGGAGGGGGCCTCTGGAAACACCATATATTTT. Protein product: CASSREGASGNTIYF. The chain uses TRBV5-1 and TRBJ1-3, with 7 bases that match TRBD1. Germline values: CDR1 SGHRS, CDR2 YFSETQ. The ends lost 4 bases at V and 0 bases at J; junction bases unmatched: 4. CDR3 length equals 15 residues.

The chain is built from TRBV6-1 and TRBJ1-2, with D perhaps TRBD1 (5 bases). The CDR3 loop spans 15 amino acids. With 11 bases removed from V and 8 bases from J, the gap between germline ends came to 27 bases. Germline CDR1 and CDR2: MNHNS and SASEGT. The CDR3 nucleotides read TGTGCCGCATTCCCGGCGGGGCCAACACTATTGGGCTACACCTTC. This translates into CAAFPAGPTLLGYTF.

This clone showed up just once. A read error may produce the germline difference seen at one junction end. The chain carries TRBV5-5 and TRBJ2-7; no definite D call. The CDR3 spans 14 residues. In germline, CDR1 is SGHKS, CDR2 YYEKEE (reference sequence). The DNA of the CDR3 is TGTGCCAGCAGATTGGGCGGTAGCTCCTACGAGCAGTACTTC. The encoded protein is CASRLGGSSYEQYF.

The chain combines TRBV18 with TRBJ2-5, with TRBD1 identical over 7 bases. Trimming at V came to 0 bases and at J to 5 bases, leaving 3 bases not matched to a gene. The CDR3 totals 14 residues. The germline CDR1 and CDR2 sequences are KGHSH and LQKENI. In DNA, the CDR3 is TGTGCCAGCTCACCACCGAGCAGGGGGGAGACCCAGTACTTC. Its translation is CASSPPSRGETQYF.

The chain has TRBV5-5 and TRBJ2-2; D is unresolved. The CDR3 consists of 12 residues. Germline V CDR1 and CDR2: SGHKS, YYEKEE (reference sequence). The V and J ends lost 4 bases and 5 bases respectively, with 6 bases between them. The CDR3 sequence is CASSTRTGELFF. In DNA, the CDR3 is TGTGCCAGCAGCACCCGAACCGGGGAGCTGTTTTTT.

Of note for this clone: The junction shows a germline mismatch at one end, possibly a read error. This same CDR3 is encoded by further DNA sequences in the sample. The chain has TRBV27 and TRBJ1-1; possible D gene TRBD1, 6 bases. The CDR3 has 15 amino acids. CDR1 is MNHEY and CDR2 is SMNVEV in the germline V gene (reference sequence). CDR3 region: CASSSNTGSNTEAFF. As DNA, the CDR3 is TGCGCCAGCAGTTCGAATACAGGGTCGAACACTGAAGCTTTCTTT.

The sample holds a few counts of this clone. The V gene is TRBV19, the J gene TRBJ1-5, with D possibly matching TRBD1 (6 bases). CDR3 size: 15 residues. Germline CDR1 is LNHDA and CDR2 is SQIVND (reference sequence). Trimming removed 9 bases from V and 3 bases from J, with 18 bases in between. CDR3 in amino acids: CASGEGGFANQPQHF. In DNA, the CDR3 is TGTGCCAGCGGCGAGGGGGGTTTTGCCAATCAGCCCCAGCATTTT.